The T cell receptor beta chain described here comes from a study of T cell repertoires in cytomegalovirus infection. Study-wide background: It was recently identified HLA-C-restricted and well-studied HLA-B-restricted CMV epitopes that the study used.

As to this clonotype: The antigen remains undetermined.

Germline V gives CDR1 DFQATT, CDR2 SNEGSKA (reference sequence). This CDR3 is built from 12 residues. Deletions cut 3 bases from V and 5 bases from J, with 9 bases between. MiXCR, applied by TCRdb to the reads, yields one record per CDR3 protein. This table has approximately 590,000 distinct CDR3 sequences, approximately 40% appearing once. The study, taken as a whole, reports: Identification of carriers of CMV plus the relevant HLA was performed using cumulative public TCR beta family frequency. The ex vivo response was dominated by HLA-C-restricted CMV-specific TCR beta clonotypes.

The chain uses TRBV20-1 and TRBJ2-3, with D perhaps assigned TRBD1 or TRBD2 (5 bases each). This TCR came from a human donor in good health (CMV status not recorded). Some clones in this sample may be carry-over from other donors' samples. Source: cultured PBMCs, taken from culture after CMV antigen stimulation. In DNA, the CDR3 is TGCAGTGCTAGGGAGAGGGGAGATACGCAGTATTTT. Translated: CSARERGDTQYF.